Listed here are 13 T cell receptor beta chains from one sample, sequenced in a study of T cell responses to AZD1222 COVID-19 vaccine. Measured with immunoSEQ multiplex PCR; TCRdb has only the in-frame clones, and not every one. Of 20,000 or so clones detected, approximately 88% appear once; the ten largest clones hold roughly 15%. The material sequenced was peripheral blood, taken 28 days after the second AZD1222 dose. The receptors here all came from an adult who received the AZD1222 COVID-19 vaccine.

The chain recombines TRBV7-2 with TRBJ2-7; unclear D gene. This CDR3 comprises 16 residues. Germline CDR1 and CDR2: SGHTA and FQGNSA. The V gene lost 1 base and the J gene lost 6 bases, with 19 bases spanning the gap. CDR3 nucleotide sequence: TGTGCCAGCAGCTTAGAGGCTCTGGTAGGGTCCCGCGAGCAGTACTTC. This translates into CASSLEALVGSREQYF.

The rearrangement joins TRBV29-1 to TRBJ2-2; D ambiguous. The CDR3 spans 14 residues. CDR1 and CDR2 (germline): SQVTM, ANQGSEA. V was shortened by 0 bases and J by 6 bases, with 11 bases between the two germline ends. The CDR3 DNA follows: TGCAGCGTTGAAGATTATAAGGGTCCCGGGGAGCTGTTTTTT. Its translation is CSVEDYKGPGELFF.

J is TRBJ2-3 and V is TRBV5-5; TRBD2 agrees at 9 bases. The CDR3 spans 16 residues. Looked up from germline, CDR1 is SGHKS and CDR2 is YYEKEE (reference sequence). Germline trimming cut 5 bases from V and 6 bases from J; bases unmatched to any gene: 13. Here the CDR3 reads CASSPRGSGSFDTQYF. The CDR3 DNA reads TGTGCCAGCAGTCCGAGGGGTAGCGGGAGTTTTGATACGCAGTATTTT. Variable domain in full (rest from reference TRBV5-5 and TRBJ2-3): DAGVTQSPTHLIKTRGQQVTLRCSPISGHKSVSWYQQVLGQGPQFIFQYYEKEERGRGNFPDRFSARQFPNYSSELNVNALLLGDSALYLCASSPRGSGSFDTQYFGPGTRLTVL.

The V gene is TRBV29-1, the J gene TRBJ1-1; D call uncertain. The germline CDR1 and CDR2 sequences are SQVTM and ANQGSEA. The CDR3 runs 13 residues. V was cut by 5 bases and J by 1 base, with 11 bases left in between. CDR3 sequence (DNA): TGCAGCGTTCTGGGAAACGAGAACACTGAAGCTTTCTTT. Translated: CSVLGNENTEAFF.

This chain joins TRBV7-2 and TRBJ1-5; D perhaps matches TRBD1 (5 bases). This CDR3 is 13 amino acids long. Trimming stripped 5 bases from V and 4 bases from J, with 9 bases between. CDR1 is SGHTA and CDR2 is FQGNSA in the germline V gene. CDR3 coding DNA: TGTGCCAGCAGCCTGGACACAAATCAGCCCCAGCATTTT. Amino acids: CASSLDTNQPQHF.

This chain connects TRBV28 to TRBJ1-1; weak D call: TRBD1 (5 bases). V lost 8 bases to trimming and J lost 1 base, with 11 bases between them. The CDR3 is made up of 13 amino acids. Germline CDR1 is MDHEN and CDR2 is SYDVKM. The CDR3 DNA sequence: TGTGCCAGCGGTTGGACACAGAACACTGAAGCTTTCTTT. It translates to CASGWTQNTEAFF.

The rearrangement joins TRBV3-1 (or the pseudogene TRBV3-2) to TRBJ2-5, with a weak D call TRBD1 (5 bases). The V gene's germline CDR1 is LGHDT and CDR2 YNNKEL (reference sequence). CDR3 size: 13 residues. Trimming pared 4 bases from V and 5 bases from J, leaving 11 bases between. This CDR3 is CASSLGVGETQYF. The CDR3 region has the DNA TGTGCCAGCAGCCTAGGGGTGGGGGAGACCCAGTACTTC.

The V call is TRBV25-1, the J call TRBJ2-2, with D possibly being TRBD1 or TRBD2 (5 bases each). Germline CDR1 reads MGHDK; CDR2 reads SYGVNS. Trimming left V 4 bases short and J 7 bases short, with 16 bases between. The CDR3 contains 15 residues. CDR3 DNA: TGTGCCAGCAGTGGTCACGGGACCAAATTCGGGGAGCTGTTTTTT. This codes for CASSGHGTKFGELFF.

This chain uses TRBV6-4 with TRBJ2-3; 7 nucleotides match TRBD2. CDR3 length: 15 residues. After removal of 3 bases from V and 4 bases from J, the junction contained 7 bases not matched to a gene. In germline, CDR1 is MRHNA, CDR2 SNTAGT. CDR3 sequence (DNA): TGTGCCAGCAGTGAATGGGGGGGTTCGGCAGATACGCAGTATTTT. Amino acids: CASSEWGGSADTQYF.

The chain is built from TRBV4-2 and TRBJ2-2; the D is unclear. V lost 0 bases, J lost 8 bases, and 13 bases lay in between. Per the germline V gene, CDR1 is LGHNA and CDR2 is YNFKEQ. The CDR3 is 15 amino acids. The CDR3 sequence: CASSQERPLAGELFF. The CDR3 DNA follows: TGTGCCAGCAGCCAAGAAAGACCACTGGCGGGGGAGCTGTTTTTT.

The chain has TRBV5-4 and TRBJ2-3, with TRBD2 identical over 9 bases. With V trimmed by 4 bases and J by 0 bases, 6 bases remained unmatched. The CDR3 runs to 16 residues. Germline V gene lookup returns CDR1 SGHNT and CDR2 YYREEE (reference sequence). The CDR3 is CASSRVAGGSTDTQYF. CDR3 DNA: TGTGCCAGCAGCCGTGTCGCGGGAGGGAGCACAGATACGCAGTATTTT.

V usage is TRBV19 and J usage is TRBJ2-7; 7 nucleotides agree with TRBD1. The CDR3 covers 11 residues. CDR1 is LNHDA and CDR2 is SQIVND in the germline V gene (reference sequence). After removal of 8 bases from V and 6 bases from J, the junction contained 4 bases not matched to a gene. CDR3 protein: CASLGGAEQYF. In DNA, the CDR3 is TGTGCCAGTCTAGGGGGCGCCGAGCAGTACTTC.

This chain connects TRBV27 to TRBJ2-7; 15 bases align to TRBD2. This CDR3 comprises 16 residues. Germline assignment: CDR1 MNHEY and CDR2 SMNVEV (reference sequence). The V and J ends lost 5 bases and 4 bases, in that order; junction bases with no gene match: 6. CDR3 DNA: TGTGCCAGCAGTGGTGGGACTAGCGGGAGGAGGTACGAGCAGTACTTC. This codes for CASSGGTSGRRYEQYF.